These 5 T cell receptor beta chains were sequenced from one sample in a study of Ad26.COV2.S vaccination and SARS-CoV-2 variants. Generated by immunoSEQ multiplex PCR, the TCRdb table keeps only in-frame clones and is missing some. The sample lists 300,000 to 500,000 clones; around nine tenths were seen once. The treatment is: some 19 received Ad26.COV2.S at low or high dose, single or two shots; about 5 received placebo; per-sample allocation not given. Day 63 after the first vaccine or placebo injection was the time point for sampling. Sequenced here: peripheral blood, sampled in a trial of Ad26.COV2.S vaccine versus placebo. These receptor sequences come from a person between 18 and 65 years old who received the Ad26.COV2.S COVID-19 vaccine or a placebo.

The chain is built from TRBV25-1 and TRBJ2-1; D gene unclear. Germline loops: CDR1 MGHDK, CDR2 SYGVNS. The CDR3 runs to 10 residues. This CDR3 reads CATYYNEQFF. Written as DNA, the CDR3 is TGTGCTACTTATTACAATGAGCAGTTCTTC.

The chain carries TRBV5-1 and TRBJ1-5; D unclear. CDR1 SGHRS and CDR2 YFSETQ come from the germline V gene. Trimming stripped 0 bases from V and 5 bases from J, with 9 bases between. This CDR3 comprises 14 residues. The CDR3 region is CASSLEGGDQPQHF. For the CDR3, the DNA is TGCGCCAGCAGCTTGGAGGGTGGGGATCAGCCCCAGCATTTT.

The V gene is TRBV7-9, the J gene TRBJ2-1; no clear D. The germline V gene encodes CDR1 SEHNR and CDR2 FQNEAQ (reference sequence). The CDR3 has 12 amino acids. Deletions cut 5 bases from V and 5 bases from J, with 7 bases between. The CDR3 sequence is CASSPRHNEQFF. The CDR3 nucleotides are TGTGCCAGCAGCCCACGCCACAATGAGCAGTTCTTC.

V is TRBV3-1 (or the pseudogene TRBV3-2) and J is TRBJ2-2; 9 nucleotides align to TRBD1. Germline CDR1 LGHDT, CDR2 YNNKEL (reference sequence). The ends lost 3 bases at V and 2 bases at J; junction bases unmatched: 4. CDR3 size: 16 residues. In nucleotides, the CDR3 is TGTGCCAGCAGCCAGGGGGACAGGGCTAACACCGGGGAGCTGTTTTTT. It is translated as CASSQGDRANTGELFF.

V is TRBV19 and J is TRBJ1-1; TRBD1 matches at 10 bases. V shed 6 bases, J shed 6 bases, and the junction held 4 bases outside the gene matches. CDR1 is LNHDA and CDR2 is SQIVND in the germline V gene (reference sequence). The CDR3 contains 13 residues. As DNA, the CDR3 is TGTGCCAGTAGGCGACAGGGGGCCGCTGAAGCTTTCTTT. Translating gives CASRRQGAAEAFF. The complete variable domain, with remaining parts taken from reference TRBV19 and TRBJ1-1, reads DGGITQSPKYLFRKEGQNVTLSCEQNLNHDAMYWYRQDPGQGLRLIYYSQIVNDFQKGDIAEGYSVSREKKESFPLTVTSAQKNPTAFYLCASRRQGAAEAFFGQGTRLTVV.